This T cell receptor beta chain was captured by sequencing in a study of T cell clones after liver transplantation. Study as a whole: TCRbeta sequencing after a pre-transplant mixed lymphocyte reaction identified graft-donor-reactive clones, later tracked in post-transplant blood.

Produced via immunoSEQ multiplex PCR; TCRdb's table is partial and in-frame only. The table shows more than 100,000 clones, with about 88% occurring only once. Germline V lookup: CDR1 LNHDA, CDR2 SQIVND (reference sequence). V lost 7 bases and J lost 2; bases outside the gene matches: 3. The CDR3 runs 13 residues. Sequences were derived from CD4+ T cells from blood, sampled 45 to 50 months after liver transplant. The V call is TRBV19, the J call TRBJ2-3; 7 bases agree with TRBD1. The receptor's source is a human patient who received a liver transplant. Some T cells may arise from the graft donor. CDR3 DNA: TGTGCCAGTAACAGGGGAACCACAGATACGCAGTATTTT. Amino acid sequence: CASNRGTTDTQYF.